The 15 T cell receptor beta chains listed next were all sequenced from one sample in a study of post-analysis software for immune sequencing data. Unique molecular identifiers were built into the TCR beta cDNA libraries. TCRdb independently ran MiXCR on the PCR reads; one entry per CDR3 protein. The data contain 820,000 or so distinct CDR3 sequences, approximately 57% of them singletons. Findings and limits, study-wide: A few TRBV segments were significantly more frequent in patients than in controls. TRBV5-6, TRBV5-1 and TRBV20-1 were among these segments.

These receptors have no known antigen. The material sequenced was blood. Source of these receptors: a girl aged 10 to 17 with multiple sclerosis.

CDR3 amino acids: CSARKTGFTGELFF. DNA for the CDR3: TGCAGTGCTAGGAAGACAGGGTTCACCGGGGAGCTGTTTTTT. This chain uses TRBV20-1 with TRBJ2-2; TRBD1 aligns across 7 bases. Germline V gene data show CDR1 as DFQATT and CDR2 as SNEGSKA (reference sequence). This CDR3 region has 14 residues. The V gene end was trimmed by 3 bases and the J gene end by 4 bases; junction bases not matched to a gene: 5.

The V and J genes are TRBV29-1 and TRBJ2-1; D might be TRBD1 (6 bases). CDR1 is SQVTM and CDR2 is ANQGSEA in the germline V gene. Trimming removed 4 bases at V and 8 bases at J, with 21 bases between. The CDR3 consists of 15 residues. The CDR3 loop is CSVAKRADRLDEQFF. The CDR3 nucleotides are TGCAGCGTTGCTAAGCGAGCGGACAGACTGGATGAGCAGTTCTTC.

The V gene is TRBV6-5, the J gene TRBJ2-3, with 7 bases identical to TRBD2. CDR3 length equals 13 residues. Looked up from germline, CDR1 is MNHEY and CDR2 is SVGAGI. Germline trimming cut 2 bases from V and 6 bases from J; bases unmatched to any gene: 2. This CDR3 reads CASSYGGEDTQYF. CDR3 sequence (DNA): TGTGCCAGCAGTTACGGGGGGGAGGATACGCAGTATTTT.

This chain uses TRBV20-1 with TRBJ2-7; maybe TRBD1 (6 bases). Deletions cut 0 bases from V and 4 bases from J, with 13 bases between. CDR1 and CDR2 from the germline V gene are DFQATT and SNEGSKA (reference sequence). CDR3 length equals 14 residues. The CDR3 sequence is CSARDAQGNYEQYF. CDR3 nucleotide sequence: TGCAGTGCTAGAGATGCACAGGGAAATTACGAGCAGTACTTC.

This chain links TRBV28 with TRBJ2-5; a weak D match, TRBD1 (6 bases). The J call may be faulty, since TRBJ2-7 better matches the DNA end. The CDR3 spans 14 residues. Germline lookup yields CDR1 MDHEN and CDR2 SYDVKM. This CDR3 is CASSIQGNAYEQYF. The CDR3 DNA reads TGTGCCAGCAGTATTCAGGGGAATGCCTACGAGCAGTACTTC.

The chain links TRBV5-1 to TRBJ2-1; 8 nucleotides agree with TRBD1. The germline CDR1 and CDR2 sequences are SGHRS and YFSETQ. Trimming cost V 3 bases and J 5 bases; bases outside gene matches: 10. There are 16 residues in the CDR3. The CDR3 is CASSSNPGGAHNEQFF. CDR3 DNA sequence: TGCGCCAGCAGCTCAAACCCAGGGGGCGCCCACAATGAGCAGTTCTTC.

This clonotype was observed a handful of times. V usage is TRBV10-3 and J usage is TRBJ2-3; perhaps TRBD2 as D (6 bases). Germline V lookup: CDR1 ENHRY, CDR2 SYGVKD. The V end lost 6 bases, the J end lost 0 bases, and 10 bases lay between the germline ends. The CDR3 is made up of 14 amino acids. As DNA, the CDR3 is TGTGCCATCAGCGGGACTCCAAGCACAGATACGCAGTATTTT. Its translation is CAISGTPSTDTQYF.

The chain uses TRBV6-5 and TRBJ2-5, with D perhaps matching TRBD1 or TRBD2 (6 bases each). The DNA end favors TRBJ2-7, so the J call may be wrong. Germline V CDR1 and CDR2: MNHEY, SVGAGI. This CDR3 has 13 residues. The CDR3 DNA reads TGTGCCAGCTCCCTGCTCAGGGGAGGCGAGCAGTACTTC. Protein: CASSLLRGGEQYF.

This clonotype has only a few counts. The CDR3 protein is CASKLAWREETQYF. The CDR3 nucleotides are TGTGCCAGCAAACTAGCTTGGAGGGAAGAGACCCAGTACTTC. The gene calls are TRBV27 and TRBJ2-5; tentatively, D is TRBD2 (6 bases). The CDR3 is 14 amino acids. Germline CDR1 and CDR2: MNHEY and SMNVEV (reference sequence). With 7 bases removed from V and 3 bases from J, the gap between germline ends came to 15 bases.

The CDR3 sequence is CSAEGRAGEETQYF. DNA for the CDR3: TGCAGTGCCGAGGGCAGGGCGGGGGAAGAGACCCAGTACTTC. The rearrangement joins TRBV20-1 to TRBJ2-5; 7 nucleotides line up with TRBD2. Per the germline V gene, CDR1 is DFQATT and CDR2 is SNEGSKA (reference sequence). The CDR3 is made up of 14 amino acids. The V gene end was trimmed by 6 bases and the J gene end by 3 bases; junction bases not matched to a gene: 10.

This clonotype came up a few times. The V gene is TRBV20-1, the J gene TRBJ2-1; TRBD2 agrees at 10 bases. The CDR3 loop spans 16 amino acids. Trimming took 5 bases from V and 9 from J; bases not matched to a gene: 16. Per the germline V gene, CDR1 is DFQATT and CDR2 is SNEGSKA (reference sequence). The CDR3 loop is CSAGAGEAGGPVEQFF. CDR3 bases: TGCAGTGCTGGGGCGGGTGAAGCGGGGGGGCCGGTTGAGCAGTTCTTC.

This clonotype was detected a few times. The chain employs TRBV4-2 and TRBJ2-6; possibly TRBD1 for D (5 bases). Trimming stripped 3 bases from V and 0 bases from J, with 9 bases between. Looked up from germline, CDR1 is LGHNA and CDR2 is YNFKEQ. The CDR3 sequence is 16 residues long. CDR3 sequence (DNA): TGTGCCAGCAGCCAGACCGACAGCTCTGGGGCCAACGTCCTGACTTTC. Translated: CASSQTDSSGANVLTF.

This clonotype appeared a few times. This CDR3 is CASSSNTVNTEAFF. The CDR3 DNA follows: TGCGCCAGCAGCTCGAACACAGTGAACACTGAAGCTTTCTTT. This rearrangement joins TRBV5-1 to TRBJ1-1; D gene unclear. The CDR3 is made up of 14 amino acids. Trimming cost V 3 bases and J 0 bases, with 9 bases left between them. Per germline, CDR1 SGHRS and CDR2 YFSETQ.

The rearrangement joins TRBV7-3 to TRBJ2-7, with a tentative D call TRBD2 (6 bases). CDR1 is SGHTA, CDR2 FQGTGA, per germline. V lost 4 bases, J lost 8 bases, and 15 bases lay in between. This CDR3 has 13 residues. The DNA of the CDR3 is TGTGCCAGCAGCTCCGGGAGTCCCGATAAGCAGTACTTC. Protein product: CASSSGSPDKQYF. Full variable domain (rest looked up from reference TRBV7-3 and TRBJ2-7): GAGVSQTPSNKVTEKGKYVELRCDPISGHTALYWYRQSLGQGPEFLIYFQGTGAADDSGLPNDRFFAVRPEGSVSTLKIQRTERGDSAVYLCASSSGSPDKQYFGPGTRLTVT.

The rearrangement links TRBV5-1 to TRBJ1-4; D remains unclear. CDR3 length: 13 residues. Per germline, CDR1 SGHRS and CDR2 YFSETQ. The V gene lost 7 bases and the J gene lost 4 bases, with 11 bases spanning the gap. The chain's CDR3 is CASQDTHNEKLFF. In nucleotides, the CDR3 is TGCGCCAGCCAAGACACCCATAATGAAAAACTGTTTTTT.